This T cell receptor (beta chain) comes out of a study of monozygotic twins with inflammatory bowel disease. Notes on the study in general: A single strong IBD-associated signal or clonotype was not supported by the findings.

Details on this clonotype: Its antigen remains unidentified.

This CDR3 is 17 amino acids long. Germline assignment: CDR1 SGHDT and CDR2 YYEEEE. TCRdb derives one entry per CDR3 protein from the 5' RACE reads, leaving out DNA. The sample totals around 150,000 distinct CDR3 sequences; its top ten clones hold 2% to 3%. Sequenced input: blood. The gene calls are TRBV5-6 and TRBJ2-7; TCRdb's D gene call, TRBD2, goes unchecked for lack of DNA. This TCR came from a human donor with ulcerative colitis or Crohn's disease, or a healthy co-twin of an affected twin (not recorded which). CDR3 sequence: CASSPGLAGGLSYEQYF.